A selection of T cell receptor beta chains follows, all from one sample in a study of blood T cells in healthy people across ages. TCRdb used MiXCR to reprocess the 5' RACE reads, holding one entry per CDR3 protein. The table has 1.5 million to 2 million distinct CDR3 sequences, over 25% seen once. The sequenced material came from blood. All receptors come from a woman under 40 in good health. CDR3s include the opening cysteine and the closing phenylalanine or tryptophan. D genes are given only for firm matches. The size of a clone is reported for some rows only, either as once, few or many, or as a class for expanded clones.

size: few
D: .
V: TRBV2
J: TRBJ2-1
DNA: TGTGCCAGCGAAGGGGGGCGCAATGAGCAGTTCTTC
CDR3: CASEGGRNEQFF

size: .
D: .
V: TRBV5-5
J: TRBJ1-5
DNA: TGTGCCAGCAGCGGGGGGGTATCGCAGCATTTT
CDR3: CASSGGVSQHF

size: .
D: .
V: TRBV7-9
J: TRBJ1-4
DNA: TGTGCCAGCAGCTTAGAGGCAGGAAGGGACGAAAAACTGTTTTTT
CDR3: CASSLEAGRDEKLFF

size: .
D: .
V: TRBV4-1
J: TRBJ2-4
DNA: TGCGCCAGCAGCCGAGGAAGGGGCGGGCGGTACTTC
CDR3: CASSRGRGGRYF

size: few
D: TRBD1
V: TRBV7-9
J: TRBJ1-1
DNA: TGTGCCAGCAGCAACCTGGGACAGGGGTCCAGGTTGAACACTGAAGCTTTCTTT
CDR3: CASSNLGQGSRLNTEAFF

size: few
D: TRBD1
V: TRBV6-6
J: TRBJ2-7
DNA: TGTGCCAGCAGTTCTACAGGGGAAACTCGCTACGAGCAGTACTTC
CDR3: CASSSTGETRYEQYF

size: many
D: .
V: TRBV11-1
J: TRBJ2-5
DNA: TGTGCCAGCAGCTGGAGAGGTGGAGTACAAGAGACCCAGTACTTC
CDR3: CASSWRGGVQETQYF

size: .
D: .
V: TRBV9
J: TRBJ2-1
DNA: TGTGCCAGCAGCGCGAAGACTGCAACGGGTGAGCAGTTCTTC
CDR3: CASSAKTATGEQFF

size: .
D: TRBD2
V: TRBV7-2
J: TRBJ2-7
DNA: TGTGCCAGCAGCTGGAACCCGGGGACTATCTCCTACAATGAGCAGTACTTC
CDR3: CASSWNPGTISYNEQYF

size: .
D: .
V: TRBV14
J: TRBJ2-7
DNA: TGTGCCAGCAGCCGACAGCTTTCCTACGAGCAGTACTTC
CDR3: CASSRQLSYEQYF

size: .
D: .
V: TRBV15
J: TRBJ2-7
DNA: TGTGCCGCCAGCAGGGGCCCAGCCTACGAGCAGTACTTC
CDR3: CAASRGPAYEQYF

size: once
D: .
V: TRBV7-2
J: TRBJ1-6
DNA: TGTGCCAGCAGGCGGGACCTCCAGCCTAATTCACCCCTCCACTTT
CDR3: CASRRDLQPNSPLHF

size: many
D: TRBD2
V: TRBV12-3/TRBV12-4
J: TRBJ2-5
DNA: TGTGCCAGCAGTTCCCGCCGGGGGGGGCTCCAAGAGACCCAGTACTTC
CDR3: CASSSRRGGLQETQYF

size: .
D: TRBD1
V: TRBV9
J: TRBJ2-5
DNA: TGTGCCAGCAGTATAACAGGGGATGGAAGAGAGACCCAGTACTTC
CDR3: CASSITGDGRETQYF

size: .
D: TRBD1
V: TRBV20-1
J: TRBJ2-7
DNA: TGCAGTGCCAAGGCCGGGGTAGGGGGCGACGAGCAGTACTTC
CDR3: CSAKAGVGGDEQYF

size: few
D: .
V: TRBV27
J: TRBJ2-1
DNA: TGTGCCAGCAGTTTAAGGAGTAACAGGGCCCCGTACAATGAGCAGTTCTTC
CDR3: CASSLRSNRAPYNEQFF

size: .
D: TRBD2
V: TRBV9
J: TRBJ2-7
DNA: TGTGCCAGCAGCGTTAGCGGGAGGTCCCACGAGCAGTACTTC
CDR3: CASSVSGRSHEQYF

size: few
D: .
V: TRBV5-1
J: TRBJ2-3
DNA: TGCGCCAGCAGCTTGGAATCGAGTGGAAGCCGCACAGATACGCAGTATTTT
CDR3: CASSLESSGSRTDTQYF

size: .
D: TRBD1
V: TRBV29-1
J: TRBJ2-7
DNA: TGCAGCGTCGCCTGGGGACAGAAGAAATACGAGCAGTACTTC
CDR3: CSVAWGQKKYEQYF

size: .
D: .
V: TRBV6-1
J: TRBJ2-1
DNA: TGTGCCAGCAGCGATAGGTTGGTGCGGGGCGACAATGAGCAGTTCTTC
CDR3: CASSDRLVRGDNEQFF

size: .
D: TRBD2
V: TRBV5-1
J: TRBJ2-3
DNA: TGCGCCAGCCCCCCGGCTTGGGGGGGAACAGATACGCAGTATTTT
CDR3: CASPPAWGGTDTQYF

size: .
D: .
V: TRBV20-1
J: TRBJ2-1
DNA: TGCAGTGCTACCTCCCCTTTTGTGGGTGAGCAGTTCTTC
CDR3: CSATSPFVGEQFF